The 27 T cell receptor beta chains given below trace back to one sample, sequenced in a study of cytomegalovirus exposure and HLA in healthy donors. Primers included in the PCR were 60 Vbeta and 13 Jbeta primers. The table came from immunoSEQ multiplex PCR; TCRdb's copy has only in-frame clones and leaves some out. Among over 100,000 clones listed, 78% were seen once. The sample consisted of PBMCs. The source is a female donor in good health and CMV-seronegative.

The sample holds one count of this clone. The V gene is TRBV5-4, the J gene TRBJ2-6; TRBD2 might be the D (6 bases). The V gene's germline CDR1 is SGHNT and CDR2 YYREEE (reference sequence). This CDR3 is built from 16 residues. Trimming took 0 bases from V and 4 from J, leaving 11 bases between them. The CDR3 DNA reads as TGTGCCAGCAGCTTGGGAGGAGGGATCGGGGCCAACGTCCTGACTTTC. This sequence encodes CASSLGGGIGANVLTF. The full variable domain, its missing parts supplied by reference TRBV5-4 and TRBJ2-6, is ETGVTQSPTHLIKTRGQQVTLRCSSQSGHNTVSWYQQALGQGPQFIFQYYREEENGRGNFPPRFSGLQFPNYSSELNVNALELDDSALYLCASSLGGGIGANVLTFGAGSRLTVL.

The chain links TRBV11-2 to TRBJ2-7, with TRBD2 as a possible D gene (7 bases). The CDR3 runs to 14 residues. V shed 3 bases and J shed 3 bases, with 12 bases lying between them. From germline, CDR1 is SGHAT and CDR2 FQNNGV. CDR3 sequence: CASSLGGTSYEQYF. CDR3 bases: TGTGCCAGCAGCTTGGGAGGGACAAGCTACGAGCAGTACTTC.

CDR3 DNA: TGCGCCAGCAGCCAAGAGAGGACAGAGCTATACTACGAGCAGTACTTC. It encodes CASSQERTELYYEQYF. The V call is TRBV4-1, the J call TRBJ2-7, with TRBD1 as a possible D gene (6 bases). V was shortened by 0 bases and J by 3 bases, with 15 bases between the two germline ends. The CDR3 runs 16 residues. Germline CDR1 and CDR2: MGHRA and YSYEKL.

J is TRBJ2-1 and V is TRBV7-2; no clear D gene. Germline CDR1 is SGHTA and CDR2 is FQGNSA. CDR3 length: 13 residues. Trimming pared 0 bases from V and 3 bases from J, leaving 3 bases between. The chain's CDR3 is CASSLANYNEQFF. Here the CDR3 DNA reads TGTGCCAGCAGCTTAGCCAACTACAATGAGCAGTTCTTC.

The V call is TRBV19, the J call TRBJ2-6; 7 bases fit TRBD1. The CDR3 length is 17 residues. CDR1 and CDR2 from the germline V gene are LNHDA and SQIVND (reference sequence). Unmatched junction bases numbered 6, after V lost 4 bases and J lost 0 bases. The chain's CDR3 is CASSTIGTDSGANVLTF. CDR3 in DNA: TGTGCCAGTAGTACCATAGGGACAGACTCTGGGGCCAACGTCCTGACTTTC. The whole variable domain, filled in from reference TRBV19 and TRBJ2-6, reads DGGITQSPKYLFRKEGQNVTLSCEQNLNHDAMYWYRQDPGQGLRLIYYSQIVNDFQKGDIAEGYSVSREKKESFPLTVTSAQKNPTAFYLCASSTIGTDSGANVLTFGAGSRLTVL.

The rearrangement links TRBV5-1 to TRBJ2-5; 8 positions agree with TRBD1. Germline CDR1 SGHRS, CDR2 YFSETQ. The J segment lost 3 bases and the V segment lost 1 base, leaving 2 bases of the junction unmatched. The CDR3 loop spans 14 amino acids. The DNA for the CDR3 is TGCGCCAGCAGCTTGATGGACAGGGAAGAGACCCAGTACTTC. Translated: CASSLMDREETQYF. The complete variable domain, with remaining parts taken from reference TRBV5-1 and TRBJ2-5, reads KAGVTQTPRYLIKTRGQQVTLSCSPISGHRSVSWYQQTPGQGLQFLFEYFSETQRNKGNFPGRFSGRQFSNSRSEMNVSTLELGDSALYLCASSLMDREETQYFGPGTRLLVL.

This clone occurred a few times. V usage is TRBV6-5 and J usage is TRBJ1-4; D may be TRBD1 (6 bases). In germline, CDR1 is MNHEY, CDR2 SVGAGI. V lost 7 bases and J lost 5, with 17 bases in between. The CDR3 consists of 15 residues. The DNA of the CDR3 is TGTGCCAGCAAGGGGGGGGGCGGAGAAAATGAAAAACTGTTTTTT. Translating gives CASKGGGGENEKLFF.

The V gene is TRBV9, the J gene TRBJ2-2; TRBD2 might be the D (6 bases). CDR3 length equals 13 residues. Trimming left V 3 bases short and J 5 bases short, with 8 bases between. Germline CDR1 reads SGDLS; CDR2 reads YYNGEE. CDR3 DNA sequence: TGTGCCAGCAGCGACCGGGGGACCGGGGAGCTGTTTTTT. It encodes CASSDRGTGELFF.

The chain carries TRBV15 and TRBJ2-5; TRBD1 is a possible D gene (7 bases). CDR1 and CDR2 (germline): LNHNV, YYDKDF (reference sequence). Trimming took off 0 bases at V and 5 bases at J, with 13 bases between the two ends. The CDR3 consists of 15 residues. Here the CDR3 DNA reads TGTGCCACCAGCAGAGATAGGTCAGGGGGGGAGACCCAGTACTTC. Translation: CATSRDRSGGETQYF.

The chain has TRBV5-5 and TRBJ1-2; 10 bases are a match to TRBD1. With V trimmed by 0 bases and J by 5 bases, 4 bases remained unmatched. The CDR3 covers 15 residues. The germline V gene has CDR1 SGHKS and CDR2 YYEKEE (reference sequence). The CDR3, as DNA: TGTGCCAGCAGCTTGGCAGGACAGGGGGAGTATGGCTACACCTTC. Protein sequence: CASSLAGQGEYGYTF.

This chain connects TRBV7-3 to TRBJ1-2, with 9 bases lining up with TRBD1. CDR1 is SGHTA, CDR2 FQGTGA, per germline. CDR3 length equals 13 residues. Unmatched junction bases numbered 7, after V lost 6 bases and J lost 8 bases. The CDR3 DNA reads as TGTGCCAGCAGTCGGGGACAGGGAAGAGGCTACACCTTC. Translated: CASSRGQGRGYTF.

In this sample, this clone turned up a few times. The gene calls are TRBV11-2 and TRBJ2-1; TRBD1 matches 10 bases. The CDR3 spans 15 residues. Germline assignment: CDR1 SGHAT and CDR2 FQNNGV. J lost 2 bases, V lost 7 bases, and 5 bases had no gene match. The CDR3 bases are TGTGCCAGCACCCTTGGGACAGGGGCCTACAATGAGCAGTTCTTC. The encoded protein is CASTLGTGAYNEQFF.

The gene calls are TRBV9 and TRBJ2-3; perhaps TRBD1 as D (6 bases). The germline V and J ends were trimmed by 3 bases and 2 bases, with 16 bases remaining between them. Per germline, CDR1 SGDLS and CDR2 YYNGEE. This CDR3 comprises 16 residues. This CDR3 is CASSATGTPYTDTQYF. For the CDR3, the DNA is TGTGCCAGCAGCGCCACCGGGACACCCTACACAGATACGCAGTATTTT.

The chain is built from TRBV10-3 and TRBJ1-5; the D gene is possibly TRBD1 (5 bases). Germline lookup yields CDR1 ENHRY and CDR2 SYGVKD. Trimming cost V 6 bases and J 0 bases, with 6 bases left between them. This CDR3 region has 13 residues. In DNA form, the CDR3 reads TGTGCCATCAGCAGGGATAGCAATCAGCCCCAGCATTTT. It codes for CAISRDSNQPQHF.

V usage is TRBV28 and J usage is TRBJ2-7, with 8 bases identical to TRBD1. This CDR3 region has 18 residues. CDR1 is MDHEN and CDR2 is SYDVKM in the germline V gene. Trimming took 6 bases from V and 3 from J; bases not matched to a gene: 19. The CDR3 DNA reads TGTGCCAGCAGCTCGCCGCTCGGACAGGGTAATTTTTTCTACGAGCAGTACTTC. Translating it yields CASSSPLGQGNFFYEQYF. The full variable domain, with the rest looked up from reference TRBV28 and TRBJ2-7, is DVKVTQSSRYLVKRTGEKVFLECVQDMDHENMFWYRQDPGLGLRLIYFSYDVKMKEKGDIPEGYSVSREKKERFSLILESASTNQTSMYLCASSSPLGQGNFFYEQYFGPGTRLTVT.

The chain has TRBV5-6 and TRBJ2-5; 7 bases map to TRBD2. The J call may be in error: the DNA end matches TRBJ2-7 better. CDR3 length equals 15 residues. Germline V lookup: CDR1 SGHDT, CDR2 YYEEEE. CDR3 protein: CASSLYGRELYEQYF. The CDR3, as DNA: TGTGCCAGCAGCTTGTATGGGCGGGAGCTCTACGAGCAGTACTTC.

This clone has more than one count but fewer than ten. The J gene is TRBJ2-7, the V gene TRBV28; D is perhaps TRBD1 (6 bases). Germline V gene lookup returns CDR1 MDHEN and CDR2 SYDVKM. The CDR3 spans 12 residues. With 8 bases removed from V and 3 bases from J, the gap between germline ends came to 11 bases. The CDR3 DNA reads as TGTGCCAGCTGCAAACAGGGCTACGAGCAGTACTTC. This gives the protein CASCKQGYEQYF.

V usage is TRBV5-6 and J usage is TRBJ2-7; tentatively, D is TRBD2 (6 bases). CDR3 size: 14 residues. CDR1 is SGHDT and CDR2 is YYEEEE in the germline V gene. The V end was cut by 2 bases, the J end by 2 bases, with 11 bases between. The CDR3 DNA is TGTGCCAGCAGCTTAGGAGGGTTTCCCTACGAGCAGTACTTC. Translation: CASSLGGFPYEQYF.

Worth noting for this clone: An end of the junction does not agree with germline; a read error may underlie this. The genes are TRBV7-7 and TRBJ2-2, with 9 positions matching TRBD2. CDR3 size: 17 residues. Germline V gene lookup returns CDR1 SSHAT and CDR2 FNYEAQ (reference sequence). The CDR3 is CASSLAPSGTNTGELFF. In DNA, the CDR3 is TGTGCTAGCAGCTTAGCCCCTAGCGGGACGAACACCGGGGAGCTGTTTTTT. Using reference TRBV7-7 and TRBJ2-2 for the parts outside the CDR3, the full variable domain is GAGVSQSPRYKVTKRGQDVTLRCDPISSHATLYWYQQALGQGPEFLTYFNYEAQPDKSGLPSDRFSAERPEGSISTLTIQRTEQRDSAMYRCASSLAPSGTNTGELFFGEGSRLTVL.

In this sample, this clone turned up a few times. V usage is TRBV30 and J usage is TRBJ2-7; D is possibly TRBD2 (6 bases). Trimming pared 5 bases from V and 4 bases from J, leaving 6 bases between. Germline V gene lookup returns CDR1 GTSNPN and CDR2 SVGIG (reference sequence). The CDR3 spans 10 residues. CDR3 DNA sequence: TGTGCCTGGGGGGGGTACGAGCAGTACTTC. Translation: CAWGGYEQYF.

The chain has TRBV5-8 and TRBJ2-3; 11 positions match TRBD2. This CDR3 is built from 16 residues. The J segment lost 6 bases and the V segment lost 3 bases, leaving 9 bases of the junction unmatched. Germline assignment: CDR1 SGHTS and CDR2 YDEGEE. The CDR3 nucleotides are TGTGCCAGCAGCTCACCACTAGCGGGAGTTGGGGATACGCAGTATTTT. It is translated as CASSSPLAGVGDTQYF. Supplemented by reference TRBV5-8 and TRBJ2-3, the full variable domain reads EAGVTQSPTHLIKTRGQQATLRCSPISGHTSVYWYQQALGLGLQFLLWYDEGEERNRGNFPPRFSGRQFPNYSSELNVNALELEDSALYLCASSSPLAGVGDTQYFGPGTRLTVL.

CDR3 nucleotide sequence: TGTGCCTGGACTAGCGGGTGGGGTGCAGATACGCAGTATTTT. Its translation: CAWTSGWGADTQYF. This chain uses TRBV30 with TRBJ2-3, with 8 bases aligning to TRBD2. Looked up from germline, CDR1 is GTSNPN and CDR2 is SVGIG (reference sequence). The CDR3 consists of 14 residues. With V trimmed by 4 bases and J by 4 bases, 7 bases remained unmatched.

This chain joins TRBV19 and TRBJ1-5, with 8 bases lining up with TRBD1. CDR3 length: 16 residues. Germline CDR1 LNHDA, CDR2 SQIVND (reference sequence). V was pared by 6 bases and J by 2 bases, with 9 bases of the junction left unmatched. The CDR3 sequence is CASSGQGRWGNQPQHF. The CDR3 DNA is TGTGCCAGTAGCGGACAGGGTAGGTGGGGCAATCAGCCCCAGCATTTT. Based on the CDR3 plus reference TRBV19 and TRBJ1-5, the full variable domain is DGGITQSPKYLFRKEGQNVTLSCEQNLNHDAMYWYRQDPGQGLRLIYYSQIVNDFQKGDIAEGYSVSREKKESFPLTVTSAQKNPTAFYLCASSGQGRWGNQPQHFGDGTRLSIL.

The gene calls are TRBV4-1 and TRBJ2-7; D is ambiguous. Looked up from germline, CDR1 is MGHRA and CDR2 is YSYEKL. The CDR3 is 15 amino acids. The ends were cut back, 0 bases at V and 9 bases at J, with 18 bases in the middle. The CDR3 DNA reads as TGCGCCAGCAGCCAAGATACGAACATCCGACGCGGGCAGTACTTC. As protein: CASSQDTNIRRGQYF.

V gene TRBV19 combines with J gene TRBJ1-2; TRBD1 is a possible D gene (6 bases). The ends were cut back, 6 bases at V and 7 bases at J, with 18 bases in the middle. The CDR3 consists of 14 residues. Germline assignment: CDR1 LNHDA and CDR2 SQIVND (reference sequence). CDR3 DNA sequence: TGTGCCAGTAGAATGGGACATGATTATGGTGGCTACACCTTC. This translates into CASRMGHDYGGYTF.

This clone has a single count. The chain recombines TRBV28 with TRBJ1-2; tentative D call: TRBD1 (6 bases). The CDR3 sequence is 14 residues long. Per germline, CDR1 MDHEN and CDR2 SYDVKM. Trimming cost V 6 bases and J 6 bases, with 17 bases left between them. CDR3 sequence reads: CASSWGHSKDGYTF. Written as DNA, the CDR3 is TGTGCCAGCAGCTGGGGACACTCCAAGGATGGCTACACCTTC.

CDR3 sequence reads: CASSSYTDTQYF. As DNA, the CDR3 is TGTGCCAGCAGTTCTTACACAGATACGCAGTATTTT. V usage is TRBV27 and J usage is TRBJ2-3; D is uncertain. The CDR3 extends over 12 amino acids. V lost 4 bases and J 2 bases, leaving 4 bases between the germline ends. In germline, CDR1 is MNHEY, CDR2 SMNVEV (reference sequence).